This T cell receptor (beta chain) was recovered during a study of blood T cell repertoires in COVID-19. Overall study: Both acute and convalescent COVID-19 samples were obtained from the United States, Italy and Spain. Sources were T cells, B-cell-depleted T cells, or PBMCs; the material itself was cDNA or gDNA.

Patients at the Seattle site were enrolled during active infection and followed longitudinally. The CDR3 is made up of 12 amino acids. V was pared by 3 bases and J by 4 bases, with 7 bases between. Germline assignment: CDR1 SGHTA and CDR2 FQGNSA. As originally analysed: Nucleated cell counts were estimated from reference gene primer amplification. TCRdb keeps only in-frame clones here, not all; method: immunoSEQ multiplex PCR. Clone size and the V and J calls come from that table; the DNA yielded D and trimming. The sample lists about 160,000 clones; 92% were seen once. The receptor comes from a man between 25 and 39 years old with COVID-19, enrolled during active disease. The gene calls are TRBV7-2 and TRBJ2-7; tentative D call: TRBD2 (6 bases). Sequencing was carried out using peripheral blood. This CDR3 reads CASSLDYYEQYF. As DNA, the CDR3 is TGTGCCAGCAGCTTGGACTATTACGAGCAGTACTTC. Full variable domain (remainder filled in from reference TRBV7-2 and TRBJ2-7): GAGVSQSPSNKVTEKGKDVELRCDPISGHTALYWYRQSLGQGLEFLIYFQGNSAPDKSGLPSDRFSAERTGGSVSTLTIQRTQQEDSAVYLCASSLDYYEQYFGPGTRLTVT.